The 23 T cell receptor beta chains below all came from one sample that was sequenced in a study of beta chain features in type 1 diabetes. What was sequenced were expressed TCRB transcripts, since all of the isolated RNA had been reverse transcribed. The protocol was immunoSEQ multiplex PCR, while the TCRdb copy is restricted to in-frame clones and leaves out a portion. The top ten clones hold nearly 0.015% of a sample with roughly 340,000 clones, approximately 13% of them seen once. Which antigens these TCRs recognize remains unknown. Points from the study as a whole: A moderate, significant TCRB CDR3 shortening appeared in type 1 diabetes across four CD4+ subsets.

Sequencing was performed on naive CD4+ T cells from blood. The receptors derive from a woman younger than 35 with type 1 diabetes.

In this sample, this clone turned up a few times. This chain uses TRBV2 with TRBJ2-1, with TRBD2 matching over 7 bases. The germline V gene encodes CDR1 SNHLY and CDR2 FYNNEI. This CDR3 is built from 15 residues. V lost 7 bases and J lost 3; bases outside the gene matches: 9. The CDR3 DNA reads TGTGCCAGCACCCGGGGACTACAGCACTACAATGAGCAGTTCTTC. Its protein product is CASTRGLQHYNEQFF.

V and J are TRBV9 and TRBJ1-1; 8 bases agree with TRBD1. The CDR3 runs 17 residues. Trimming removed 0 bases from V and 3 bases from J; junction bases left unmatched: 10. Germline V gene sequence: CDR1 SGDLS, CDR2 YYNGEE. The CDR3 DNA follows: TGTGCCAGCAGCGTAGGCAGGGGGCCCTTTGGGGACACTGAAGCTTTCTTT. Translation gives CASSVGRGPFGDTEAFF.

The chain is built from TRBV27 and TRBJ1-5, with D possibly being TRBD1 (6 bases). Germline CDR1 MNHEY, CDR2 SMNVEV (reference sequence). Trimming stripped 5 bases from V and 6 bases from J, with 14 bases between. This CDR3 has 14 residues. CDR3 bases: TGTGCCAGCAGTATCACAGGGTTGGGTCAGCCCCAGCATTTT. It yields the protein CASSITGLGQPQHF.

This clone was seen a handful of times. This chain connects TRBV11-1 to TRBJ2-1; a possible D gene is TRBD1 (5 bases). This CDR3 is built from 13 residues. CDR1 is SGHAT and CDR2 is FQDESV in the germline V gene (reference sequence). V was clipped by 2 bases and J by 8 bases, with 10 bases between them. The CDR3 DNA sequence: TGTGCCAGCAGCTTAATCTTCAGGGATGAGCAGTTCTTC. The encoded protein is CASSLIFRDEQFF.

This clone was detected a few times. This chain links TRBV7-9 with TRBJ1-1, with D uncertain. Trimming took 1 base from V and 5 from J, leaving 8 bases between them. Looked up from germline, CDR1 is SEHNR and CDR2 is FQNEAQ (reference sequence). The CDR3 extends over 13 amino acids. The CDR3 sequence: CASSLVARTEAFF. DNA for the CDR3: TGTGCCAGCAGCTTAGTAGCGAGGACTGAAGCTTTCTTT.

A few counts support this clone. In DNA, the CDR3 is TGCAGCGTTGGTAGCGGGGTAAAAAACATTCAGTACTTC. This gives the protein CSVGSGVKNIQYF. The chain employs TRBV29-1 and TRBJ2-4, with 8 bases matching TRBD2. V gave up 4 bases and J gave up 4 bases; unmatched junction bases: 3. Germline V gene data show CDR1 as SQVTM and CDR2 as ANQGSEA. This CDR3 contains 13 residues.

This clone was counted between two and nine times. The chain has TRBV7-2 and TRBJ1-4; tentatively, D is TRBD1 (6 bases). The CDR3 spans 15 residues. The germline V gene encodes CDR1 SGHTA and CDR2 FQGNSA. V was cut by 5 bases and J by 5 bases, with 15 bases left in between. The CDR3 region has the DNA TGTGCCAGCAGCCCCAGGGGATTATGGAATGAAAAACTGTTTTTT. It translates to CASSPRGLWNEKLFF.

This clone was detected only a few times. The CDR3 region is CASSSTGVSNQPQHF. CDR3 coding DNA: TGTGCCAGCAGTTCCACAGGGGTCAGCAATCAGCCCCAGCATTTT. The V and J genes are TRBV28 and TRBJ1-5, with 7 nucleotides matching TRBD1. CDR1 and CDR2 (germline): MDHEN, SYDVKM. This CDR3 has 15 amino acids. The J segment lost 1 base and the V segment lost 4 bases, leaving 4 bases of the junction unmatched.

The sample holds a few counts of this clone. This rearrangement joins TRBV7-2 to TRBJ2-1; maybe TRBD2 (5 bases). Germline CDR1 and CDR2: SGHTA and FQGNSA. V was cut by 5 bases and J by 7 bases, with 15 bases left in between. This CDR3 comprises 14 residues. Here the CDR3 DNA reads TGTGCCAGCAGCCCGAGTCTAGCATCGAATGAGCAGTTCTTC. This codes for CASSPSLASNEQFF. Full variable domain (remainder filled in from reference TRBV7-2 and TRBJ2-1): GAGVSQSPSNKVTEKGKDVELRCDPISGHTALYWYRQSLGQGLEFLIYFQGNSAPDKSGLPSDRFSAERTGGSVSTLTIQRTQQEDSAVYLCASSPSLASNEQFFGPGTRLTVL.

The genes are TRBV6-1 and TRBJ1-2; TRBD1 matches 11 bases. Germline CDR1 is MNHNS and CDR2 is SASEGT. The CDR3 is 13 amino acids. Trimming removed 4 bases from V and 7 bases from J; junction bases left unmatched: 2. CDR3 in amino acids: CASSGGTGGGYTF. The DNA of the CDR3 is TGTGCCAGCAGTGGGGGGACAGGGGGTGGCTACACCTTC.

This clone was observed a handful of times. Other DNA sequences in this specimen translate into the identical CDR3. The chain couples TRBV7-2 to TRBJ2-7; 8 bases agree with TRBD1. Per germline, CDR1 SGHTA and CDR2 FQGNSA. V lost 1 base and J lost 2; bases outside the gene matches: 4. The CDR3 is made up of 15 amino acids. For the CDR3, the DNA is TGTGCCAGCAGCTTAGGACAGGGGCTAACCTACGAGCAGTACTTC. This sequence encodes CASSLGQGLTYEQYF. Together with reference TRBV7-2 and TRBJ2-7, the CDR3 gives the full variable domain: GAGVSQSPSNKVTEKGKDVELRCDPISGHTALYWYRQSLGQGLEFLIYFQGNSAPDKSGLPSDRFSAERTGGSVSTLTIQRTQQEDSAVYLCASSLGQGLTYEQYFGPGTRLTVT.

V is TRBV7-9 and J is TRBJ2-5; 9 bases fit TRBD1. This CDR3 has 19 amino acids. Per germline, CDR1 SEHNR and CDR2 FQNEAQ (reference sequence). The V and J ends lost 4 bases and 6 bases, in that order; junction bases with no gene match: 21. The CDR3 region is CASSSHRGPDESIRKTQYF. CDR3 nucleotides: TGTGCCAGCAGCTCCCACAGGGGGCCTGACGAGAGTATCCGTAAGACCCAGTACTTC.

This sequence joins TRBV5-1 and TRBJ2-3; TRBD2 agrees at 7 bases. CDR1 is SGHRS, CDR2 YFSETQ, per germline. There are 15 residues in the CDR3. Trimming removed 4 bases from V and 6 bases from J; junction bases left unmatched: 11. The CDR3 spells CASSTAGTSSDTQYF. CDR3 bases: TGCGCCAGCAGCACAGCGGGGACTTCTAGTGATACGCAGTATTTT.

This clone was found a few times. The chain joins TRBV27 to TRBJ2-3; a weak D match, TRBD1 (5 bases). V was pared by 0 bases and J by 5 bases, with 12 bases between. The CDR3 sequence is 15 residues long. CDR1 and CDR2 (germline): MNHEY, SMNVEV (reference sequence). The CDR3 nucleotides are TGTGCCAGCAGTTTATCGGCAGGGCCCGTAGATACGCAGTATTTT. Translating gives CASSLSAGPVDTQYF.

This clone has more than one count but fewer than ten. The rearrangement joins TRBV2 to TRBJ2-1; 11 bases fit TRBD2. V shed 9 bases and J 7 bases; nucleotides not matched to a gene: 8. Germline V gives CDR1 SNHLY, CDR2 FYNNEI. The CDR3 totals 14 residues. Here the CDR3 reads CASQTSGRGNEQFF. CDR3 in DNA: TGTGCCAGTCAAACTAGCGGGAGAGGGAATGAGCAGTTCTTC.

Details on this clone: The same CDR3 arises from other DNA sequences in this sample as well. V gene TRBV7-2 combines with J gene TRBJ2-5; D gene unclear. Trimming took 1 base from V and 2 from J, leaving 8 bases between them. The CDR3 runs 14 residues. Germline CDR1 and CDR2: SGHTA and FQGNSA. CDR3 DNA sequence: TGTGCCAGCAGCTTAGGTGCAGGTCAAGAGACCCAGTACTTC. It is translated as CASSLGAGQETQYF.

In this sample, this clone turned up a few times. The CDR3 loop reads CASSRRGSYNEQFF. The CDR3 region has the DNA TGTGCCAGCAGCCGGAGAGGCTCCTACAATGAGCAGTTCTTC. This chain links TRBV7-9 with TRBJ2-1, with no clear D. This CDR3 is 14 amino acids long. The germline V gene encodes CDR1 SEHNR and CDR2 FQNEAQ (reference sequence). V dropped 5 bases and J dropped 0 bases, with 8 bases sitting between them.

This clone was detected only a few times. The V and J genes are TRBV11-2 and TRBJ2-2; 16 nucleotides match TRBD2. CDR3 length: 19 residues. The germline V gene encodes CDR1 SGHAT and CDR2 FQNNGV. J was trimmed by 5 bases and V by 5 bases; bases with no gene match: 11. DNA for the CDR3: TGTGCCAGCAGCCGAAGCGGGACTAGCGGGAGGGAAGGGACCGGGGAGCTGTTTTTT. Translation gives CASSRSGTSGREGTGELFF. Complete variable domain (other parts from reference TRBV11-2 and TRBJ2-2): EAGVAQSPRYKIIEKRQSVAFWCNPISGHATLYWYQQILGQGPKLLIQFQNNGVVDDSQLPKDRFSAERLKGVDSTLKIQPAKLEDSAVYLCASSRSGTSGREGTGELFFGEGSRLTVL.

This sequence joins TRBV28 and TRBJ2-7, with D possibly being TRBD1 (6 bases). The V gene's germline CDR1 is MDHEN and CDR2 SYDVKM. Trimming pared 11 bases from V and 2 bases from J, leaving 13 bases between. CDR3 length equals 12 residues. The CDR3 region has the DNA TGTGCCGGGGATGACAGGCCCTACGAGCAGTACGTC. Translation gives CAGDDRPYEQYV.

The chain recombines TRBV7-9 with TRBJ2-5; 8 positions match TRBD1. The CDR3 is 16 amino acids. The V segment lost 0 bases and the J segment 1 base; nucleotides outside the gene matches: 4. CDR1 and CDR2 from the germline V gene are SEHNR and FQNEAQ (reference sequence). The CDR3 is CASSLALDRAQETQYF. DNA for the CDR3: TGTGCCAGCAGCTTAGCCCTGGACAGGGCCCAAGAGACCCAGTACTTC.

V is TRBV5-1 and J is TRBJ1-1; D is unresolved. CDR1 and CDR2 (germline): SGHRS, YFSETQ. This CDR3 has 14 residues. V lost 4 bases to trimming and J lost 5 bases, with 15 bases between them. The CDR3 DNA follows: TGCGCCAGCAGCCAGCCGGAGCTTGGAACTGAAGCTTTCTTT. Amino acid sequence: CASSQPELGTEAFF. Combining the CDR3 with reference TRBV5-1 and TRBJ1-1 gives the whole variable domain KAGVTQTPRYLIKTRGQQVTLSCSPISGHRSVSWYQQTPGQGLQFLFEYFSETQRNKGNFPGRFSGRQFSNSRSEMNVSTLELGDSALYLCASSQPELGTEAFFGQGTRLTVV.

This clone was counted between two and nine times. The V call is TRBV7-2, the J call TRBJ2-7; tentatively, D is TRBD2 (5 bases). Trimming pared 7 bases from V and 6 bases from J, leaving 19 bases between. CDR1 and CDR2 from the germline V gene are SGHTA and FQGNSA. The CDR3 totals 14 residues. The CDR3 DNA reads as TGTGCCAGCAACTCCCCGGCTAGCTCTCCCGAGCAGTACGTC. This gives the protein CASNSPASSPEQYV.

This clone was observed a few times. The J gene is TRBJ2-5, the V gene TRBV11-3; TRBD1 matches 10 bases. V lost 5 bases to trimming and J lost 5 bases; unmatched junction nucleotides: 8. Germline values: CDR1 SGHNT, CDR2 YENEEA. This CDR3 has 15 residues. CDR3 amino acids: CASSPDRGRGETQYF. CDR3 coding DNA: TGTGCCAGCAGCCCAGACAGGGGGCGCGGGGAGACCCAGTACTTC.